The 26 T cell receptor beta chains in this list originate from one sample, sequenced in a study of cytomegalovirus exposure and HLA in healthy donors. It was with 60 Vbeta and 13 Jbeta primers that the PCR ran. The repertoire was sequenced with immunoSEQ multiplex PCR; TCRdb's copy has only in-frame clones and lacks some. The profile covers 100,000 to 150,000 clones, with roughly four fifths appearing a single time and around 1.9% taken by the ten largest. The sequencing input was PBMCs. Receptors were obtained from a woman aged 45-59 years in good health and CMV-seronegative.

This clone was recorded a few times. The genes are TRBV6-5 and TRBJ2-5; D call uncertain. CDR1 is MNHEY, CDR2 SVGAGI, per germline. Trimming cost V 6 bases and J 11 bases, with 13 bases left between them. The CDR3 contains 11 residues. For the CDR3, the DNA is TGTGCCAGCAGCGGTCTGGGCGCACAGTACTTC. Translation gives CASSGLGAQYF.

This chain connects TRBV9 to TRBJ2-1, with 14 bases that match TRBD2. Unmatched junction bases numbered 9, after V lost 4 bases and J lost 9 bases. CDR3 length: 16 residues. The germline V gene has CDR1 SGDLS and CDR2 YYNGEE. The CDR3 DNA reads TGTGCCAGCAGCCAGACTAGCGGGAGGGGTGGGAGTGAGCAGTTCTTC. As protein: CASSQTSGRGGSEQFF.

The rearrangement links TRBV10-3 to TRBJ1-1; D might be TRBD1 (5 bases). The V gene's germline CDR1 is ENHRY and CDR2 SYGVKD. V lost 0 bases and J lost 1, with 12 bases in between. The CDR3 extends over 16 amino acids. CDR3 coding DNA: TGTGCCATCAGTGAGTCCATCTACGGGGGGAACACTGAAGCTTTCTTT. This codes for CAISESIYGGNTEAFF.

V gene TRBV4-2 combines with J gene TRBJ1-4, with no clear D. The CDR3 is 16 residues long. The V gene lost 0 bases and the J gene lost 5 bases, with 13 bases spanning the gap. Germline CDR1 LGHNA, CDR2 YNFKEQ. This chain's CDR3 is CASSQDYAGSNEKLFF. For the CDR3, the DNA is TGTGCCAGCAGCCAAGATTATGCCGGGAGCAATGAAAAACTGTTTTTT.

The chain is built from TRBV5-1 and TRBJ1-4; D is perhaps TRBD1 (5 bases). Germline V lookup: CDR1 SGHRS, CDR2 YFSETQ. Trimming removed 4 bases at V and 0 bases at J, with 10 bases between. The CDR3 sequence is 15 residues long. DNA for the CDR3: TGCGCCAGCAGCCTCGGGGGTGCAACTAATGAAAAACTGTTTTTT. Its protein product is CASSLGGATNEKLFF.

The chain couples TRBV5-1 to TRBJ2-7, with a weak D call TRBD2 (6 bases). Looked up from germline, CDR1 is SGHRS and CDR2 is YFSETQ. V shed 4 bases and J shed 0 bases, with 11 bases lying between them. This CDR3 is 14 amino acids long. CDR3 amino acids: CASSQRDFSYEQYF. For the CDR3, the DNA is TGCGCCAGCAGCCAAAGGGACTTCTCCTACGAGCAGTACTTC.

The chain couples TRBV28 to TRBJ1-5; tentative D call: TRBD1 (5 bases). Trimming removed 4 bases from V and 7 bases from J, with 14 bases in between. The germline V gene encodes CDR1 MDHEN and CDR2 SYDVKM. The CDR3 is 14 residues long. Written as DNA, the CDR3 is TGTGCCAGCAGTTATCTAGGGGAGGTCCAGCCCCAGCATTTT. Its protein is CASSYLGEVQPQHF.

The V and J genes are TRBV29-1 and TRBJ1-1; D possibly corresponds to TRBD1 (6 bases). Germline CDR1 and CDR2: SQVTM and ANQGSEA. V lost 4 bases and J lost 3, with 9 bases in between. The CDR3 contains 12 residues. The CDR3 nucleotides are TGCAGCGTTGGACAGGAGTACACTGAAGCTTTCTTT. Translated, it gives CSVGQEYTEAFF.

The chain links TRBV7-8 to TRBJ2-1; 7 bases map to TRBD2. Unmatched junction bases numbered 3, after V lost 4 bases and J lost 3 bases. The CDR3 spans 14 residues. Germline-derived CDR1 and CDR2 are SGHVS and FQNEAQ. The CDR3 sequence is CASSSGDYYNEQFF. The CDR3 coding sequence is TGTGCCAGCAGCTCGGGGGACTACTACAATGAGCAGTTCTTC.

The V and J genes are TRBV5-1 and TRBJ1-2, with TRBD1 as a possible D gene (5 bases). Germline values: CDR1 SGHRS, CDR2 YFSETQ. V was shortened by 7 bases and J by 0 bases, with 16 bases between the two germline ends. The CDR3 runs 15 residues. In nucleotides, the CDR3 is TGCGCCAGCGCTCTTGGGGCACAGCCTAACTATGGCTACACCTTC. This sequence encodes CASALGAQPNYGYTF.

The chain links TRBV5-4 to TRBJ1-4; 9 nucleotides align to TRBD1. CDR1 is SGHNT and CDR2 is YYREEE in the germline V gene (reference sequence). Losses at the gene ends were 4 bases for V and 8 bases for J; bases not matched to a gene: 6. The CDR3 spans 14 residues. CDR3 bases: TGTGCCAGCAGCCCTGGACAGGGGAACGAAAAACTGTTTTTT. Protein: CASSPGQGNEKLFF.

This chain joins TRBV2 and TRBJ2-7; 7 nucleotides line up with TRBD2. The CDR3 extends over 14 amino acids. Trimming at V came to 7 bases and at J to 7 bases, leaving 13 bases not matched to a gene. Looked up from germline, CDR1 is SNHLY and CDR2 is FYNNEI. CDR3 bases: TGTGCCAGCACTCAACTGGGAGGGATTCAGGAGCAGTACTTC. Translated, it gives CASTQLGGIQEQYF.

The rearrangement joins TRBV27 to TRBJ2-1; 8 bases line up with TRBD1. V was pared by 6 bases and J by 8 bases, with 3 bases of the junction left unmatched. Germline CDR1 and CDR2: MNHEY and SMNVEV (reference sequence). The CDR3 has 12 residues. CDR3 DNA sequence: TGTGCCAGCAGGCAGGGGGCGGATGAGCAGTTCTTC. Translated, it gives CASRQGADEQFF.

V gene TRBV19 combines with J gene TRBJ1-2; 10 bases agree with TRBD1. Germline CDR1 LNHDA, CDR2 SQIVND (reference sequence). This CDR3 is 13 amino acids long. The V and J ends lost 8 bases and 6 bases, in that order; junction bases with no gene match: 6. The CDR3 sequence is CASWTGGTDGYTF. The CDR3 DNA is TGTGCCAGTTGGACAGGGGGAACCGATGGCTACACCTTC.

The chain employs TRBV19 and TRBJ2-5; 7 nucleotides agree with TRBD2. Germline assignment: CDR1 LNHDA and CDR2 SQIVND (reference sequence). This CDR3 region has 15 residues. V shed 3 bases, J shed 0 bases, and the junction held 4 bases outside the gene matches. The chain's CDR3 is CASSISLADQETQYF. CDR3 coding DNA: TGTGCCAGTAGTATCTCGCTAGCGGACCAAGAGACCCAGTACTTC. The full variable domain, in which reference TRBV19 and TRBJ2-5 provide the parts outside the CDR3, is DGGITQSPKYLFRKEGQNVTLSCEQNLNHDAMYWYRQDPGQGLRLIYYSQIVNDFQKGDIAEGYSVSREKKESFPLTVTSAQKNPTAFYLCASSISLADQETQYFGPGTRLLVL.

Concerning this clone: Other DNA sequences in this specimen translate into the identical CDR3. This chain connects TRBV5-6 to TRBJ1-5; the D gene is possibly TRBD1 (5 bases). This CDR3 is built from 15 residues. V lost 0 bases and J lost 0, with 7 bases in between. The germline gives CDR1 SGHDT, CDR2 YYEEEE. DNA of the CDR3: TGTGCCAGCAGCTTGGCGGGGGGTAGCAATCAGCCCCAGCATTTT. Protein product: CASSLAGGSNQPQHF.

The CDR3 protein is CASSLAGGAPDTQYF. CDR3 sequence (DNA): TGTGCCAGCAGCTTGGCGGGAGGAGCACCAGATACGCAGTATTTT. The V and J genes are TRBV7-3 and TRBJ2-3; 8 bases agree with TRBD2. The CDR3 has 15 amino acids. Germline V gene lookup returns CDR1 SGHTA and CDR2 FQGTGA. The V gene end was trimmed by 3 bases and the J gene end by 4 bases; junction bases not matched to a gene: 6.

This chain links TRBV28 with TRBJ1-5; D perhaps matches TRBD1 (5 bases). The CDR3 consists of 17 residues. CDR1 and CDR2 (germline): MDHEN, SYDVKM. The V and J ends lost 3 bases and 4 bases respectively, with 19 bases between them. CDR3 residues: CASSFWVVQGRNQPQHF. The CDR3 DNA follows: TGTGCCAGCAGTTTTTGGGTAGTTCAGGGTAGGAATCAGCCCCAGCATTTT.

V is TRBV2 and J is TRBJ1-5, with a weak D call TRBD1 (6 bases). V was shortened by 3 bases and J by 0 bases, with 15 bases between the two germline ends. The CDR3 is made up of 17 amino acids. CDR1 and CDR2 (germline): SNHLY, FYNNEI. CDR3 region: CASSDMAGDYSNQPQHF. CDR3 sequence (DNA): TGTGCCAGCAGTGATATGGCAGGGGATTATAGCAATCAGCCCCAGCATTTT.

The chain is built from TRBV9 and TRBJ2-2; 11 nucleotides agree with TRBD1. The CDR3 length is 16 residues. V lost 0 bases and J lost 4; bases outside the gene matches: 2. Germline loops: CDR1 SGDLS, CDR2 YYNGEE. The CDR3 DNA sequence: TGTGCCAGCAGCGTAGGCGGGACAGGGGGCACCGGGGAGCTGTTTTTT. Residues: CASSVGGTGGTGELFF.

The gene calls are TRBV29-1 and TRBJ1-2; 7 bases fit TRBD1. Germline CDR1 reads SQVTM; CDR2 reads ANQGSEA. The junction had 10 bases not matched to a gene; V was cut back by 6 bases and J by 3 bases. The CDR3 has 14 residues. The CDR3 here is CSVGGQETYYGYTF. For the CDR3, the DNA is TGCAGCGTGGGCGGACAGGAAACTTACTATGGCTACACCTTC.

This chain joins TRBV28 and TRBJ2-3, with a tentative D call TRBD2 (6 bases). Trimming shortened V by 3 bases and J by 5 bases, and 12 bases separated the two germline ends. CDR3 length: 14 residues. CDR1 and CDR2 (germline): MDHEN, SYDVKM. The CDR3 loop is CASSFGGTEDTQYF. CDR3 sequence (DNA): TGTGCCAGCAGTTTTGGCGGGACGGAAGATACGCAGTATTTT.

J is TRBJ2-5 and V is TRBV7-2; TRBD1 matches 7 bases. The V and J ends lost 5 bases and 4 bases, in that order; junction bases with no gene match: 10. This CDR3 region has 15 residues. Germline-derived CDR1 and CDR2 are SGHTA and FQGNSA. The CDR3 DNA follows: TGTGCCAGCAGCCCCCGACAGGGATGGGCAGAGACCCAGTACTTC. This sequence encodes CASSPRQGWAETQYF. The full variable domain, in which reference TRBV7-2 and TRBJ2-5 provide the parts outside the CDR3, is GAGVSQSPSNKVTEKGKDVELRCDPISGHTALYWYRQSLGQGLEFLIYFQGNSAPDKSGLPSDRFSAERTGGSVSTLTIQRTQQEDSAVYLCASSPRQGWAETQYFGPGTRLLVL.

The chain recombines TRBV6-4 with TRBJ2-5; TRBD2 agrees at 14 bases. The CDR3 is made up of 15 amino acids. After removal of 5 bases from V and 4 bases from J, the junction contained 3 bases not matched to a gene. Per germline, CDR1 MRHNA and CDR2 SNTAGT. The CDR3 sequence: CASSPGTSGRETQYF. The CDR3 bases are TGTGCCAGCAGTCCTGGGACTAGCGGGAGAGAGACCCAGTACTTC.

The chain carries TRBV5-8 and TRBJ2-6, with 10 bases identical to TRBD1. V lost 4 bases, J lost 6 bases, and 10 bases stayed unmatched. CDR3 length: 17 residues. Per the germline V gene, CDR1 is SGHTS and CDR2 is YDEGEE. The CDR3 protein is CASSPGQGFRLANVLTF. For the CDR3, the DNA is TGTGCCAGCAGCCCGGGACAGGGGTTCCGTTTGGCCAACGTCCTGACTTTC.

The genes are TRBV6-4 and TRBJ1-4, with a weak D call TRBD1 (5 bases). This CDR3 spans 17 amino acids. Between the trimmed V and J ends, which lost 4 bases and 8 bases, there was a span of 23 bases. Germline V lookup: CDR1 MRHNA, CDR2 SNTAGT. CDR3 sequence (DNA): TGTGCCAGCAGTGCAGGGTGGGAACGGGGGGATGGAGAAAAACTGTTTTTT. Translation gives CASSAGWERGDGEKLFF.